The rows below give T cell receptor beta chains drawn from one sample of a study of cytomegalovirus exposure and HLA in healthy donors. The protocol was immunoSEQ multiplex PCR, while the TCRdb copy is restricted to in-frame clones and leaves out a portion. The sample holds some 130,000 clones. The sequenced material came from PBMCs. The receptor set was obtained from a woman aged 40 to 50 in good health and CMV-seropositive. The CDR3 runs from the conserved cysteine through the conserved F or W. A D gene is named only where the DNA matches it firmly.

V,D,J,DNA,CDR3
TRBV11-2,-,TRBJ1-3,TGTGCCAGCAGCTTAGAAACGAGGGACACCATATATTTT,CASSLETRDTIYF
TRBV6-1,-,TRBJ1-5,TGTGCCAGCAGTGAATTGAGGAATAGCAATCAGCCCCAGCATTTT,CASSELRNSNQPQHF
TRBV19,TRBD1,TRBJ2-3,TGTGCCAGTAAGATGGGACAGGTCGGTGGAGATACGCAGTATTTT,CASKMGQVGGDTQYF
TRBV5-1,TRBD2,TRBJ2-5,TGCGCCAGCAGCTCTAGCGGGGGCGGGGGAGAGACCCAGTACTTC,CASSSSGGGGETQYF
TRBV30,TRBD1,TRBJ1-5,TGTGCCTGGAGTTGGACAGGGCCAGGTCAGCCCCAGCATTTT,CAWSWTGPGQPQHF
TRBV29-1,TRBD1,TRBJ2-2,TGCAGCGTTGCCTACAGGGGTACGGGCACCGGGGAGCTGTTTTTT,CSVAYRGTGTGELFF
TRBV6-5,-,TRBJ2-7,TGTGCCAGCAGTTACAATAGAATCTACGAGCAGTACTTC,CASSYNRIYEQYF
TRBV19,-,TRBJ1-2,TGTGCCAGTAGCGAGTCCGACCGAGGGTACTACTATGGCTACACCTTC,CASSESDRGYYYGYTF
TRBV28,TRBD1,TRBJ1-5,TGTGCCAGCACTCGGGACAGGTATCTCAATCAGCCCCAGCATTTT,CASTRDRYLNQPQHF
TRBV27,-,TRBJ2-6,TGTGCCAGCGGGGCGCGGCGGTCTGGGGCCAACGTCCTGACTTTC,CASGARRSGANVLTF